This entry describes one T cell receptor (beta chain). Its binding antigen is unknown. One base away there is no much larger clone; base qualities are not given. V gives up 3 bases and J gives up 0 bases, and the segment between their germline ends measures 12 bases. The cysteine opens and the phenylalanine closes a CDR3 of 16 amino acids. Of the read, only the CDR3 DNA is kept; its 48 bases are in frame from base 1. Taken from the germline V gene (reference sequence), the CDR1 and CDR2 loops are SEHNR and FQNEAQ. This sample was included in a study of T cell therapy after organ transplantation (dated 2019 in TCRdb). About the full investigation: The therapy products consisted of autologous CMV-specific T cells grown in vitro for approximately 14 days using a peptide pool of 30 HLA class I and II CMV epitopes. Long-term post-therapy samples were obtainable from only about 85% of the 10 patients. Among the ten patients, eight were classed as clinical responders, while two were classed as nonresponders. Before T cell therapy commenced, pretherapy samples of peripheral blood were collected. The median number of CMV-specific T cells given to patients was 1.92 x 10^8, delivered over 2 to 6 intravenous infusions. A follow-up TRBV repertoire analysis was performed on an open-label phase I trial of autologous CMV-specific adoptive T cell therapy in solid-organ transplant recipients. Patients were given up to 6 doses of T cells at 2-week intervals and were followed for approximately 29 weeks after finishing therapy.

The meaning of the sample's time point label: before start of T cell therapy. The patients had received solid-organ transplants and had cytomegalovirus that was drug-resistant/recurrent. Approximately 11 trial participants were chosen for repertoire analysis on the basis of the availability of post-therapy peripheral blood mononuclear cells. Viable CD3+CD8+CD4- lymphocytes were isolated from PBMCs by sorting on a BD FACSAria III. Genomic DNA was extracted from sorted cells with the Qiagen DNeasy Kit. The full study reports these points: Fold change in CD8 clonality after therapy was inversely correlated with pretherapy clonality, suggesting that less biased repertoires were more receptive to remodeling. The small number of expansions detected in nonresponders may reflect reduced sample coverage resulting from poor CD8+ T cell yield. Nonresponders showed marked pretherapy clonal expansions with minimal repertoire change after therapy. The small cohort prevented assessing confounders such as concurrent antirejection and antiviral medications. Both transferred clonotypes and endogenous clonotypes not detected in the therapy products appeared to be included in post-therapy reconstitution.

The immunoSEQ two-step, bias-controlled multiplex PCR assay was used to amplify TRB CDR3 regions from genomic DNA. CDR3 libraries were sequenced on an Illumina NextSeq 500. The paper's processing steps were these. The immunoSEQ Analyzer platform handled the initial alignment and bioinformatics, which included bias normalization against synthetic CDR3 analogs. Annotation of V, D and J genes followed the definitions in the IMGT database. For further TRBV analyses, VDJtools version 1.1.10 and the R package tcR version 2.2.1.11 were used with default settings. For the GLIPH analysis, version 1.0 was run with default settings. To test for significant clonotype frequency changes in CDR3 sequences with at least 5 reads, a 2-sided binomial test with Benjamini-Hochberg correction (alpha = 0.01) was used. The source is immuneACCESS, and TCRdb retained only in-frame sequences with V and J called. Part of the clones is not carried over; for the studies checked, unresolved V genes explain less than half of this, and the remainder is unexplained. The V and J calls and clone size were taken over from that table, and D and trimming were inferred from the DNA. The table for this sample lists approximately 52,000 clones; 94% of them were counted only once. Over 3% of the sample is taken by the ten largest.

Here the sequenced sample was CD8+ T cells from blood, taken before autologous CMV-specific T cell therapy. The clonotype originates from a human patient who had received a solid organ transplant and had CMV disease. The chain employs TRBV7-9 and TRBJ2-4; a tentative D call is TRBD2 (6 bases match). The DNA reads as follows: TGTGCCAGCAGCTTTTTCCGGGGACTAGCCAAAAACATTCAGTACTTC. Its translation is CASSFFRGLAKNIQYF.